This TCR beta chain was retrieved from a study of read filtering for tumor transcriptome and immune sequencing. Study context: Transcriptome libraries were built from DNase-treated RNA. TCR-mapped reads were about 4 to 11 million with IR-seq versus roughly 85 to 1,400 with RNA-seq.

The CDR3 contains 15 residues. J gave up 7 bases and V 5 bases, and 6 bases lay outside the gene matches. Per germline, CDR1 SEHNR and CDR2 FQNEAQ (reference sequence). This clonotype was counted ten times or more. This library used about 360 ng RNA and molecular barcoded adaptors spanning alpha/delta and beta/gamma chains. TCRdb reprocessed the reads with MiXCR, giving one entry per CDR3 protein. This repertoire shows more than 20,000 distinct CDR3 sequences, 20% to 25% found once; its top ten account for about half. Bone marrow was sampled from every patient at the time of active disease. Input material: a population of CD138-negative cells sorted from bone marrow. The clonotype was recovered from a donor at least 40 years old with multiple myeloma. The chain couples TRBV7-9 to TRBJ1-6, with 9 bases fitting TRBD1. The chain's CDR3 is CASSHSGTGNSPLHF. The DNA for the CDR3 is TGTGCCAGCAGCCACTCCGGGACAGGGAATTCACCCCTCCACTTT.